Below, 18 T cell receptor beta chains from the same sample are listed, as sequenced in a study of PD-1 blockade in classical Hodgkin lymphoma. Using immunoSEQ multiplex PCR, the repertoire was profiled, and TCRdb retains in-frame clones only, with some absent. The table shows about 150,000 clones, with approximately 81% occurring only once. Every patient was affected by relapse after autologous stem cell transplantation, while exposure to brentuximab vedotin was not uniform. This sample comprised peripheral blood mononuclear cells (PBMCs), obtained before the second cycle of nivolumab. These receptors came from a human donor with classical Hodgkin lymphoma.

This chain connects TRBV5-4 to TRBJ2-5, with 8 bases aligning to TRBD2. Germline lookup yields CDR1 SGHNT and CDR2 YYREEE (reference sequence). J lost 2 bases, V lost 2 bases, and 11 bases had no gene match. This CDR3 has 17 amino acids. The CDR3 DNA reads TGTGCCAGCAGCTTAACTAGCGGACCCCGGGGTCAAGAGACCCAGTACTTC. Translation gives CASSLTSGPRGQETQYF.

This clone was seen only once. As DNA, the CDR3 is TGTGCCAGCAGCGAGACAGGGGGGTATGGCTACACCTTC. Translating it yields CASSETGGYGYTF. This chain uses TRBV5-4 with TRBJ1-2; 9 bases line up with TRBD1. There are 13 residues in the CDR3. V dropped 4 bases and J dropped 5; count of bases not matched to a gene: 3. Germline V gene lookup returns CDR1 SGHNT and CDR2 YYREEE (reference sequence). The entire variable domain, with the rest obtained from reference TRBV5-4 and TRBJ1-2, is as follows: ETGVTQSPTHLIKTRGQQVTLRCSSQSGHNTVSWYQQALGQGPQFIFQYYREEENGRGNFPPRFSGLQFPNYSSELNVNALELDDSALYLCASSETGGYGYTFGSGTRLTVV.

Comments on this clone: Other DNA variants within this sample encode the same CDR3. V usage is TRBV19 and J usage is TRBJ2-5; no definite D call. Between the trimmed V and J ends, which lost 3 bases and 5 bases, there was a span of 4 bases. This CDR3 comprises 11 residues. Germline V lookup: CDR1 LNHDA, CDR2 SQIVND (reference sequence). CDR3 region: CASSMRETQYF. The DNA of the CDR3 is TGTGCCAGTAGTATGCGTGAGACCCAGTACTTC.

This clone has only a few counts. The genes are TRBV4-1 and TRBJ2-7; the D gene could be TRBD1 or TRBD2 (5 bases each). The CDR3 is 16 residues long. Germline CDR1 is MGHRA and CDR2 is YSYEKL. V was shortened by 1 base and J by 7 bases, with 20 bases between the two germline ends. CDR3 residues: CASSQAWTRPRDEQYF. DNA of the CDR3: TGCGCCAGCAGCCAAGCTTGGACTCGCCCCAGGGATGAGCAGTACTTC.

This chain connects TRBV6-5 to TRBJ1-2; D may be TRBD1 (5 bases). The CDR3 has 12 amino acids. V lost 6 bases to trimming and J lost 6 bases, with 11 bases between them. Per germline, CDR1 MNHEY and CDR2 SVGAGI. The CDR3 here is CASSAEGHGYTF. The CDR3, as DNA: TGTGCCAGCAGCGCCGAGGGGCATGGCTACACCTTC.

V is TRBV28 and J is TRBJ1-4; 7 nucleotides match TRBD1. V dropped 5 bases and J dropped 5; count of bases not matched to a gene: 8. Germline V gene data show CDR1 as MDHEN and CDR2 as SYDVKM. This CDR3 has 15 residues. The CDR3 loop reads CASSAPGTENEKLFF. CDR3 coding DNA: TGTGCCAGCAGTGCCCCCGGGACAGAAAATGAAAAACTGTTTTTT.

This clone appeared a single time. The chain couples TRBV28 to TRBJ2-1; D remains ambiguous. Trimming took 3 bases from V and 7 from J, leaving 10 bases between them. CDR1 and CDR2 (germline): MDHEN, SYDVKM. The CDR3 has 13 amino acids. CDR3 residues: CASSFLSGNEQFF. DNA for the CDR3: TGTGCCAGCAGTTTTTTGAGTGGAAATGAGCAGTTCTTC.

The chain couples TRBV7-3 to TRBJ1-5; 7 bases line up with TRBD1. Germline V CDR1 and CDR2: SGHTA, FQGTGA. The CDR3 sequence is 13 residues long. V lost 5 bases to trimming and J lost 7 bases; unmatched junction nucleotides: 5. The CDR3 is CASSAGGGQPQHF. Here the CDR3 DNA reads TGTGCCAGCAGCGCAGGGGGAGGGCAGCCCCAGCATTTT.

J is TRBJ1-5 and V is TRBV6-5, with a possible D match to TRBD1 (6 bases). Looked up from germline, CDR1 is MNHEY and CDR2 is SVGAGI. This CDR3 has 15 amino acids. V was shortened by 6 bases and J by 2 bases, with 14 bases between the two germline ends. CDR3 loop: CASSSRWGRNQPQHF. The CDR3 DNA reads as TGTGCCAGCAGCTCTCGGTGGGGGCGCAATCAGCCCCAGCATTTT.

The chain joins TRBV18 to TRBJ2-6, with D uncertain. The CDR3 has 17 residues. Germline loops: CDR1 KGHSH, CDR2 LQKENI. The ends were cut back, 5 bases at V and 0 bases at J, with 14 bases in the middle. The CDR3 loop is CASSTQDGYSGANVLTF. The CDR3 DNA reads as TGTGCCAGCTCAACCCAGGACGGTTACTCTGGGGCCAACGTCCTGACTTTC. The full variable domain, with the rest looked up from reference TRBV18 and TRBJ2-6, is NAGVMQNPRHLVRRRGQEARLRCSPMKGHSHVYWYRQLPEEGLKFMVYLQKENIIDESGMPKERFSAEFPKEGPSILRIQQVVRGDSAAYFCASSTQDGYSGANVLTFGAGSRLTVL.

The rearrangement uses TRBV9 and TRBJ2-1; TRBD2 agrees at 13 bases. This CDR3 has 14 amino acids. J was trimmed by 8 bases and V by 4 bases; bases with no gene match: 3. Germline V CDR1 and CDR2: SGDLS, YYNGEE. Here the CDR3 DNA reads TGTGCCAGCAGCCCGGGACTAGCGGGGTATGAGCAGTTCTTC. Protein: CASSPGLAGYEQFF.

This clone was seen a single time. CDR3: CASSEALLGTKDGYTF. CDR3 DNA sequence: TGTGCCAGCAGTGAAGCGCTTCTGGGGACTAAAGATGGCTACACCTTC. The chain uses TRBV6-1 and TRBJ1-2; weak D call: TRBD1 (5 bases). Trimming left V 0 bases short and J 6 bases short, with 17 bases between. The CDR3 extends over 16 amino acids. Per germline, CDR1 MNHNS and CDR2 SASEGT.

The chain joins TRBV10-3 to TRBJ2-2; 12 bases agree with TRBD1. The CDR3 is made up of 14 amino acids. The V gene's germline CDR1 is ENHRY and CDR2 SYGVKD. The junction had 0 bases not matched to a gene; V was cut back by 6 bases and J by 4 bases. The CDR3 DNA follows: TGTGCCATCAGGGGACAGGGGGCCACCGGGGAGCTGTTTTTT. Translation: CAIRGQGATGELFF.

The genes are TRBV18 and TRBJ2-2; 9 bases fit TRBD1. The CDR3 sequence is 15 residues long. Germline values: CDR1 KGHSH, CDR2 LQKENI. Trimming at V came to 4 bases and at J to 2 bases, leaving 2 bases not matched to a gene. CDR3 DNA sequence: TGTGCCAGCTCACGGGGACAGGGTAACACCGGGGAGCTGTTTTTT. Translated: CASSRGQGNTGELFF.

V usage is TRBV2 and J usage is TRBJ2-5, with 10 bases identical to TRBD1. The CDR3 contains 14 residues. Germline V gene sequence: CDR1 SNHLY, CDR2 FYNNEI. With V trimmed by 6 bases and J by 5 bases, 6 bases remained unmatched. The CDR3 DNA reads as TGTGCCAGCAGCCCCGACAGGGGGCCTGAGACCCAGTACTTC. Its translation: CASSPDRGPETQYF.

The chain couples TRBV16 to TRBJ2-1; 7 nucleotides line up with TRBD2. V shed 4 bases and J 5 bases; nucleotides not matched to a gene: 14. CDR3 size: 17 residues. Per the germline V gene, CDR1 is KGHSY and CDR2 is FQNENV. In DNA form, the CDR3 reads TGTGCCAGCAGCCGCCTCGGGGAGGGGAAGTCCCACAATGAGCAGTTCTTC. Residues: CASSRLGEGKSHNEQFF.

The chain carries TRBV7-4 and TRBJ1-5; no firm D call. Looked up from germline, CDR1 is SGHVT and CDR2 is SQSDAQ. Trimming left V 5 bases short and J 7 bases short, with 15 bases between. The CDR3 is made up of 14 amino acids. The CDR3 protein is CASSRNRGGQPQHF. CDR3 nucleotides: TGTGCCAGCAGCCGTAACAGAGGAGGGCAGCCCCAGCATTTT.

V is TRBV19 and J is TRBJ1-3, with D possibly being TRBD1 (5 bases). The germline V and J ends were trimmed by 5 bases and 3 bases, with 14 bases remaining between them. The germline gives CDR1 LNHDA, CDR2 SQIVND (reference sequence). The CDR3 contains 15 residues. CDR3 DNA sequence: TGTGCCAGTAGTCGTAACAGGAGTTTTGGAAACACCATATATTTT. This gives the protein CASSRNRSFGNTIYF.